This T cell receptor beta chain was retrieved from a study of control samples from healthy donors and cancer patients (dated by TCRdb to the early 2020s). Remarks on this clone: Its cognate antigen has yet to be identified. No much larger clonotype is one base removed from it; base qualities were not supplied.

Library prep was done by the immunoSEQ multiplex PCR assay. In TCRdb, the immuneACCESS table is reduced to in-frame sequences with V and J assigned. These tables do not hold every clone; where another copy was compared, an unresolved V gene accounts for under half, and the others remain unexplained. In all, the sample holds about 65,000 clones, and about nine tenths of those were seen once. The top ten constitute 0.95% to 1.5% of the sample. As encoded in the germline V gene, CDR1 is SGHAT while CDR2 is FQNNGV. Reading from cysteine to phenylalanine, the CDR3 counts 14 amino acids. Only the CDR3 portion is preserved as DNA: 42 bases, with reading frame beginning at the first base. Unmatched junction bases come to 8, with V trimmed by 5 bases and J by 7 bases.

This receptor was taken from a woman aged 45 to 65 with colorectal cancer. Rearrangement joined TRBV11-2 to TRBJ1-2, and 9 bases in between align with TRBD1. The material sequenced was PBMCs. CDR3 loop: CASSDYRGPFGYTF. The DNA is TGTGCCAGCAGCGACTACAGGGGGCCCTTTGGCTACACCTTC.